This paragraph covers one T cell receptor (beta chain) sequence. Its antigen remains unknown. The source of the sample is a study of T cell responses to AZD1222 COVID-19 vaccine. The germline CDR1 and CDR2 sequences are LGHDT and YNNKEL (reference sequence). This CDR3 is 16 amino acids long. Trimming cost V 4 bases and J 3 bases; bases outside gene matches: 10. Overall study results and limits: Two AZD1222 administrations were followed by greater Spike-specific TCR breadth and depth. Females made up more of the donors, who were largely white British, and clonal diversity may have come out too low.

Sequencing used immunoSEQ multiplex PCR; TCRdb keeps in-frame clones, though not all of them. The sample has under 200,000 clones, more than 75% seen once. The sample here was peripheral blood, taken 28 days after the second AZD1222 dose. The clonotype comes from an adult who received the AZD1222 COVID-19 vaccine. The rearrangement links TRBV3-1 (or the pseudogene TRBV3-2) to TRBJ1-2; 8 nucleotides agree with TRBD1. The CDR3 protein is CASSPRGQEGHYGYTF. The CDR3 nucleotides are TGTGCCAGCAGCCCCAGGGGGCAGGAGGGGCACTATGGCTACACCTTC.